This is a list of T cell receptor beta chains from one sample in a study of shared clonotypes between healthy human individuals. The protocol was immunoSEQ multiplex PCR, while the TCRdb copy is restricted to in-frame clones and leaves out a portion. This table holds over a million clones, around 74% found once. The material sequenced was memory CD4+ T cells sorted from blood. The receptors originated from a man aged 18 to 29 in good health. Both conserved end residues are part of each CDR3. The order of the fields is clone size, J gene, D gene, V gene, CDR3 protein, CDR3 DNA. A D gene is named only where the DNA matches it firmly. The size of a clone is reported for some rows only, either as once, few or many, or as a class for expanded clones.

-	TRBJ1-5	-	TRBV18	CASSPGGGQPQHF	TGTGCCAGCTCACCAGGGGGGGGTCAGCCCCAGCATTTT
-	TRBJ2-5	TRBD2	TRBV5-6	CASSSGLAGGLVETQYF	TGTGCCAGCAGCTCGGGACTAGCGGGAGGGCTGGTAGAGACCCAGTACTTC
-	TRBJ2-5	-	TRBV7-6	CASSLEAGAPQYF	TGTGCCAGCAGCTTAGAGGCGGGGGCCCCCCAGTACTTC
-	TRBJ2-2	-	TRBV28	CASSLKGLPALFF	TGTGCCAGCAGTTTAAAAGGTCTCCCGGCGCTGTTTTTT
-	TRBJ2-2	-	TRBV5-1	CASRESANTGELFF	TGCGCCAGTCGGGAATCGGCGAACACCGGGGAGCTGTTTTTT
few	TRBJ2-6	-	TRBV18	CASSPPVGSGANVLTF	TGTGCCAGCTCACCACCGGTCGGCTCTGGGGCCAACGTCCTGACTTTC
few	TRBJ1-1	-	TRBV19	CASSPHHGPGDTEAFF	TGTGCCAGTAGTCCTCACCACGGGCCAGGGGACACTGAAGCTTTCTTT
-	TRBJ2-5	TRBD1	TRBV5-4	CASSLRTGGFQETQYF	TGTGCCAGCAGCCTGAGGACAGGAGGCTTCCAAGAGACCCAGTACTTC
-	TRBJ2-5	TRBD1	TRBV11-2	CASSLDRAGGRGTQYF	TGTGCCAGCAGCTTAGATCGGGCAGGGGGACGGGGGACCCAGTACTTC
-	TRBJ2-7	TRBD1	TRBV11-2	CASSLDRGPLNEQYF	TGTGCCAGCAGCTTAGACAGGGGGCCATTAAACGAGCAGTACTTC
-	TRBJ2-1	TRBD2	TRBV11-2	CASSLGLAGGGEQFF	TGTGCCAGCAGCCTGGGACTAGCGGGAGGCGGTGAGCAGTTCTTC
-	TRBJ2-1	-	TRBV19	CASRRESSYNEQFF	TGTGCCAGTAGGAGAGAGAGCTCCTACAATGAGCAGTTCTTC
-	TRBJ1-1	-	TRBV7-2	CASSLRWLGGEAFF	TGTGCCAGCAGCTTAAGGTGGCTCGGGGGTGAAGCTTTCTTT
-	TRBJ2-7	-	TRBV6-4	CASSDSRDGPSSYEQYF	TGTGCCAGCAGTGACTCGAGAGACGGGCCCTCTTCCTACGAGCAGTACTTC
-	TRBJ2-2	-	TRBV14	CASSPSQGTFGELFF	TGTGCCAGCAGCCCAAGCCAGGGAACTTTCGGGGAGCTGTTTTTT
-	TRBJ1-1	-	TRBV7-3	CASSLMGGTEAFF	TGTGCCAGCAGCTTAATGGGCGGCACTGAAGCTTTCTTT
-	TRBJ1-4	TRBD1	TRBV6-1	CASIVGGRGEKLFF	TGTGCCAGTATTGTAGGGGGCAGAGGTGAAAAACTGTTTTTT
few	TRBJ1-1	TRBD1	TRBV2	CASRQGRSFF	TGTGCCAGCCGACAGGGACGGTCTTTCTTT
-	TRBJ2-3	TRBD2	TRBV6-5	CASSSPAGVADTQYF	TGTGCCAGCAGTTCCCCAGCGGGAGTGGCAGATACGCAGTATTTT
-	TRBJ1-2	TRBD1	TRBV10-3	CAINSQGAVGYTF	TGTGCCATCAATTCACAGGGGGCGGTAGGCTACACCTTC
-	TRBJ2-5	TRBD2	TRBV5-4	CASSSPTGGGAETQYF	TGTGCCAGCAGCTCACCTACAGGCGGGGGGGCGGAGACCCAGTACTTC
-	TRBJ1-1	-	TRBV5-1	CASSLAGGWNTEAFF	TGCGCCAGCAGCTTGGCCGGGGGTTGGAACACTGAAGCTTTCTTT
-	TRBJ1-5	TRBD1	TRBV19	CASSIPGRGPVLGNQPQHF	TGTGCCAGTAGTATTCCAGGCAGGGGGCCCGTCCTCGGCAATCAGCCCCAGCATTTT
-	TRBJ2-7	-	TRBV5-4	CASSLAGTVSYEQYF	TGTGCCAGCAGCTTGGCCGGGACGGTCTCCTACGAGCAGTACTTC
-	TRBJ1-1	-	TRBV18	CASSPGTTGEAFF	TGTGCCAGCTCACCAGGCACGACAGGTGAAGCTTTCTTT
few	TRBJ1-5	TRBD1	TRBV19	CASSIAGGPSNQPQHF	TGTGCCAGTAGTATAGCAGGGGGACCCAGCAATCAGCCCCAGCATTTT